These T cell receptor beta chains were read from a single sample in a study of blood T cell repertoires in COVID-19. Assay: immunoSEQ multiplex PCR; the TCRdb copy retains only in-frame clones and omits some. In the table there are under 150,000 clones, about 85% of which are singletons. Sequenced input: PBMCs or T cells enriched from blood (not recorded which). The receptors derive from a woman between 35 and 50 years old who had recovered from COVID-19. The CDR3 runs from the conserved cysteine through the conserved F or W. D genes are given only for firm matches. Not all rows give a size; the values are once, few, many and, for expanded clones, a class.

abundance | d_gene | j_gene | v_gene | CDR3aa | CDR3nt
. | . | TRBJ1-1 | TRBV29-1 | CSVELSAFEAFF | TGCAGCGTTGAGCTAAGCGCTTTTGAAGCTTTCTTT
. | . | TRBJ1-5 | TRBV6-1 | CASSHEVQPQHF | TGTGCCAGCAGCCACGAGGTACAGCCCCAGCATTTT
. | TRBD2 | TRBJ2-3 | TRBV6-4 | CATPGLAGGGDTQYF | TGTGCCACCCCGGGGTTAGCGGGAGGAGGAGATACGCAGTATTTT
. | TRBD1 | TRBJ1-5 | TRBV6-4 | CASSLSTRKQGTLNQPQHF | TGTGCCAGCAGTCTTTCCACGAGAAAACAGGGGACCCTCAATCAGCCCCAGCATTTT
. | TRBD1 | TRBJ2-7 | TRBV6-5 | CASSRGTGGHEQYF | TGTGCCAGCAGCCGCGGGACAGGGGGCCACGAGCAGTACTTC
. | TRBD1 | TRBJ2-3 | TRBV7-6 | CASSSGHRGKLSSTDTQYF | TGTGCCAGCAGCTCAGGCCACAGGGGGAAGCTGAGTAGCACAGATACGCAGTATTTT
. | TRBD1 | TRBJ2-7 | TRBV13 | CASSPAQDRVYEQYF | TGTGCCAGCAGCCCGGCACAAGACAGGGTATACGAGCAGTACTTC
. | . | TRBJ2-7 | TRBV5-4 | CASSLRGKSSYEQYF | TGTGCCAGCAGCTTGAGGGGAAAGAGCTCCTACGAGCAGTACTTC
. | . | TRBJ2-1 | TRBV29-1 | CSAPLTGTHNEQFF | TGCAGCGCCCCACTCACCGGGACTCACAATGAGCAGTTCTTC
. | . | TRBJ1-6 | TRBV9 | CASSVEGVPRNNSPLHF | TGTGCCAGCAGCGTAGAGGGGGTGCCAAGGAATAATTCACCCCTCCACTTT
. | . | TRBJ2-7 | TRBV7-9 | CASSDSRDRGGYEQYF | TGTGCCAGCAGCGATTCCCGCGACAGGGGAGGGTACGAGCAGTACTTC
. | TRBD1 | TRBJ1-2 | TRBV7-9 | CASSGRQGDNYGYTF | TGTGCCAGCAGCGGTAGACAGGGGGATAACTATGGCTACACCTTC
. | . | TRBJ2-7 | TRBV5-6 | CASSLGQDYEQYF | TGTGCCAGCAGCTTGGGACAGGACTACGAGCAGTACTTC
. | . | TRBJ1-6 | TRBV2 | CASSERDPTSNSPLHF | TGTGCCAGCAGTGAACGGGATCCCACCTCTAATTCACCCCTCCACTTT
. | . | TRBJ1-2 | TRBV3-1/TRBV3-2 | CASSQDRGYYGYTF | TGTGCCAGCAGCCAAGATCGGGGATACTATGGCTACACCTTC
. | . | TRBJ2-1 | TRBV11-1 | CATQGGGYNEQFF | TGTGCCACCCAAGGGGGTGGATACAATGAGCAGTTCTTC
once | . | TRBJ1-5 | TRBV6-5 | CASSYSAQNQPQHF | TGTGCCAGCAGTTACTCGGCTCAGAACCAGCCCCAGCATTTT
. | TRBD1 | TRBJ1-1 | TRBV18 | CASSSPTGRSTEAFF | TGTGCCAGCTCATCTCCGACAGGGCGGAGCACTGAAGCTTTCTTT
few | . | TRBJ2-5 | TRBV5-4 | CASSFGHGKTQYF | TGTGCCAGCAGCTTCGGCCACGGGAAGACCCAGTACTTC
. | . | TRBJ2-1 | TRBV27 | CASSPYRDSYNEQFF | TGTGCCAGCAGTCCCTACAGGGACTCCTACAATGAGCAGTTCTTC
. | . | TRBJ1-2 | TRBV19 | CASSAEPGLDYGYTF | TGTGCCAGTAGTGCGGAACCGGGACTGGACTATGGCTACACCTTC
. | TRBD1 | TRBJ2-3 | TRBV4-1 | CASSHLRQGGTDTQYF | TGCGCCAGCAGCCATCTTCGACAGGGGGGCACAGATACGCAGTATTTT
. | TRBD1 | TRBJ2-7 | TRBV30 | CAWVSTMTGANEQYF | TGTGCCTGGGTGTCCACAATGACAGGGGCGAACGAGCAGTACTTC
. | TRBD1 | TRBJ1-2 | TRBV27 | CASSLDLPTGINYGYTF | TGTGCCAGCAGCTTGGACTTACCGACAGGGATTAACTATGGCTACACCTTC
. | TRBD1 | TRBJ1-2 | TRBV27 | CASSFGTGALWSYTF | TGTGCCAGCAGTTTCGGGACAGGAGCTCTATGGAGCTACACCTTC
. | . | TRBJ1-1 | TRBV11-2 | CASSSSGQEAFF | TGTGCCAGCAGCTCTTCAGGACAAGAAGCTTTCTTT
few | TRBD2 | TRBJ2-1 | TRBV28 | CASSFTSGQHWNEQFF | TGTGCCAGCAGTTTCACTAGCGGGCAACATTGGAATGAGCAGTTCTTC
. | TRBD1 | TRBJ1-1 | TRBV30 | CAWSLRDRGHTEAFF | TGTGCCTGGAGCCTCCGGGACAGGGGTCACACTGAAGCTTTCTTT
. | . | TRBJ2-5 | TRBV15 | CATNKGGRQETQYF | TGTGCCACCAACAAGGGTGGGAGACAAGAGACCCAGTACTTC
. | . | TRBJ1-5 | TRBV30 | CAWSVGGRGQPQHF | TGTGCCTGGAGTGTAGGGGGAAGGGGTCAGCCCCAGCATTTT
. | . | TRBJ2-7 | TRBV19 | CASSPSESGIYEQYF | TGTGCCAGTAGTCCCAGTGAATCAGGGATATACGAGCAGTACTTC
. | TRBD2 | TRBJ2-7 | TRBV3-1/TRBV3-2 | CASSQGLQAGEYEQYF | TGTGCCAGCAGCCAAGGTTTACAAGCGGGAGAATACGAGCAGTACTTC
. | TRBD2 | TRBJ2-3 | TRBV11-3 | CASSLEGSGGQVTQYF | TGTGCCAGCAGCTTAGAGGGTAGCGGGGGGCAGGTTACGCAGTATTTT
. | . | TRBJ2-1 | TRBV20-1 | CSARDLGGLFF | TGCAGTGCTAGAGATCTGGGGGGTTTATTCTTC
. | TRBD2 | TRBJ2-1 | TRBV7-2 | CASSYAGGDEQFF | TGTGCCAGCAGCTACGCGGGGGGCGATGAGCAGTTCTTC
. | TRBD2 | TRBJ2-7 | TRBV2 | CASSPTSGRAEQYF | TGTGCCAGCAGCCCGACTAGCGGGAGGGCCGAGCAGTACTTC
. | . | TRBJ1-1 | TRBV12-3/TRBV12-4 | CASSSGTITEAFF | TGTGCCAGCAGTTCCGGGACAATCACTGAAGCTTTCTTT
. | . | TRBJ1-1 | TRBV5-6 | CASSLVQTEAFF | TGTGCCAGCAGCTTGGTCCAGACTGAAGCTTTCTTT
few | . | TRBJ2-7 | TRBV2 | CASSDDTYEQYF | TGTGCCAGCAGTGACGACACCTACGAGCAGTACTTC
. | . | TRBJ1-2 | TRBV29-1 | CSAHLVDYGYTF | TGCAGCGCCCACCTAGTGGACTATGGCTACACCTTC
. | TRBD1 | TRBJ2-3 | TRBV19 | CASSMLQGGTDTQYF | TGTGCCAGTAGTATGTTACAGGGGGGCACAGATACGCAGTATTTT
. | . | TRBJ1-5 | TRBV19 | CASSSRQAQPQHF | TGTGCCAGTAGTTCCCGACAGGCACAGCCCCAGCATTTT